The following is a TCR beta chain sequence with its context. As yet, its antigen is unknown. The data are from a study of cytomegalovirus exposure and HLA in healthy donors. Regarding the study as a whole: It was in a later analysis that TCR association rates were seen to vary by HLA locus, highest for DRB1 and lowest for HLA-C.

The study ran its PCR with 60 Vbeta and 13 Jbeta primers. TCRdb's table, derived via immunoSEQ multiplex PCR, lists solely in-frame clones and lacks some. Among around 90,000 clones listed, around 64% were seen once. The CDR3 runs to 10 residues. Germline assignment: CDR1 MNHNS and CDR2 SASEGT. Trimming left V 9 bases short and J 7 bases short, with 9 bases between. This clonotype was sampled from a human donor in good health. The chain employs TRBV6-1 and TRBJ1-1; tentatively, D is TRBD1 (5 bases). Sequencing input: PBMCs. CDR3 nucleotide sequence: TGTGCCAGTCGGGGGGTTGAAGCTTTCTTT. This sequence encodes CASRGVEAFF.